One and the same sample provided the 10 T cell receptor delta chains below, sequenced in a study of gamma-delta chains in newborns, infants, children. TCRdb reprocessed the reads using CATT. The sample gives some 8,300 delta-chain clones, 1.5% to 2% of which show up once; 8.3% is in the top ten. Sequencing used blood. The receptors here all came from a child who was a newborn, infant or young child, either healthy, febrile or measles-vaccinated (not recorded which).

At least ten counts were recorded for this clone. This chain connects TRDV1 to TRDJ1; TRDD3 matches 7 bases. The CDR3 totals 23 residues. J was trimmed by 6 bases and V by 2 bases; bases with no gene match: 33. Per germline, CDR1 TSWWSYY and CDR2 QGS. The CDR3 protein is CALGEKTRPKLRPLVLGKHKLIF. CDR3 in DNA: TGTGCTCTTGGGGAAAAAACCCGCCCAAAGCTCCGCCCGTTAGTACTGGGGAAGCATAAACTCATCTTT.

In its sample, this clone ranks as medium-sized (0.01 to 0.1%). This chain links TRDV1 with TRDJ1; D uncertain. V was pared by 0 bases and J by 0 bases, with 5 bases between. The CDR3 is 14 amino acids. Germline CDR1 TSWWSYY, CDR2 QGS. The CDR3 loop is CALGELLYTDKLIF. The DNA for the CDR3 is TGTGCTCTTGGGGAACTACTCTACACCGATAAACTCATCTTT.

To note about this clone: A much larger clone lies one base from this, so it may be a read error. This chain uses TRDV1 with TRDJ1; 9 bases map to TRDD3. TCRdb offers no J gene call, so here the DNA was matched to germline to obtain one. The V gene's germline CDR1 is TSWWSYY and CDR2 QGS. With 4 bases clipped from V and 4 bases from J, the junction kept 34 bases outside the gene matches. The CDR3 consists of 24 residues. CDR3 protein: CALGASASSRKGIRVSSRYDKLIF. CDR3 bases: TGTGCTCTTGGGGCCTCGGCCTCGTCTCGAAAGGGGATACGGGTCTCATCGAGGTACGATAAACTCATCTTT.

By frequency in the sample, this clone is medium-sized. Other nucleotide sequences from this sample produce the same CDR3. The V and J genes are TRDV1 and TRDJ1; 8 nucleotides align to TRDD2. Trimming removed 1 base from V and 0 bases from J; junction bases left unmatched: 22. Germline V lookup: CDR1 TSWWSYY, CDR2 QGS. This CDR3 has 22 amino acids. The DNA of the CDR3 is TGTGCTCTTGGGGAACACTCCTTCCTAGACCTGGGGATTTCCTCATACACCGATAAACTCATCTTT. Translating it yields CALGEHSFLDLGISSYTDKLIF.

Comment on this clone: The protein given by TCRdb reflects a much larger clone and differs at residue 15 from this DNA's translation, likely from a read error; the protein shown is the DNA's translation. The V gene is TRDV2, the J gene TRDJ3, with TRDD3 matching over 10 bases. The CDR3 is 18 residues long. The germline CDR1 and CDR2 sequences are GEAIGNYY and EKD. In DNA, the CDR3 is TGTGCCTGTGACACTGGGGGATACATATCCTGGGACACCCGACATATGTTTTTC. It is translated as CACDTGGYISWDTRHMFF.

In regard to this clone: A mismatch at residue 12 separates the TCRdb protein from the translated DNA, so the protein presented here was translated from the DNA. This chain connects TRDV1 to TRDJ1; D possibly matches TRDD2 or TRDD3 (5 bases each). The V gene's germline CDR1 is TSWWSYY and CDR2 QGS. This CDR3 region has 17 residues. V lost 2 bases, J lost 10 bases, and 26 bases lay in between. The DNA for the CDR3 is TGTGCTCTTGGGGAAAGAAGTACGATGGGGCTATCCTTCGGACTCATCTTT. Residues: CALGERSTMGLSFGLIF.

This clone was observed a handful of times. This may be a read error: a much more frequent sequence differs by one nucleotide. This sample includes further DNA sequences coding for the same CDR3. The CDR3: CACDRPGTGGYARWDTRQMFF. CDR3 DNA sequence: TGTGCCTGCGACCGCCCCGGGACTGGGGGATACGCTCGCTGGGACACCCGACAGATGTTTTTC. The V gene is TRDV2, the J gene TRDJ3; 13 bases are a match to TRDD3. V shed 7 bases and J 3 bases; nucleotides not matched to a gene: 17. The germline V gene has CDR1 GEAIGNYY and CDR2 EKD. The CDR3 has 21 amino acids.

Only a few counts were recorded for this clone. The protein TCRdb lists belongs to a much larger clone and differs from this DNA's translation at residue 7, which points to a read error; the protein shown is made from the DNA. The CDR3 DNA reads TGTGCCTGTGACACCGTACGGGGGGCTTCCTGGGACACCCGACAGATGTTTTTC. Translated, it gives CACDTVRGASWDTRQMFF. The rearrangement links TRDV2 to TRDJ3; D might be TRDD3 (5 bases). The V end was cut by 0 bases, the J end by 1 base, with 12 bases between. Germline CDR1 is GEAIGNYY and CDR2 is EKD. The length of the CDR3 is 18 residues.

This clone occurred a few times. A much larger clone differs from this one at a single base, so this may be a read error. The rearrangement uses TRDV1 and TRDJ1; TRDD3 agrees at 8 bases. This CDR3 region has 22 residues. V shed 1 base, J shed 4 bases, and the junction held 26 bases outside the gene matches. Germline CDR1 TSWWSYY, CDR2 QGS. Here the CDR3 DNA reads TGTGCTCTTGGGGAACGGCTTCCTTTCTTTCTACTGGGGGCCGCGTACATCGATAAACTCATCTTT. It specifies CALGERLPFFLLGAAYIDKLIF.

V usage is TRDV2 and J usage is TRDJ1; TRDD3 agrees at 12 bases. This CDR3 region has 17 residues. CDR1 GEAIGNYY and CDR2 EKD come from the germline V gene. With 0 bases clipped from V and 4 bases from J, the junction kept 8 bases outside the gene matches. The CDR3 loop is CACDTAYYWGIHDKLIF. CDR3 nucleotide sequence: TGTGCCTGTGACACCGCCTACTACTGGGGGATACACGATAAACTCATCTTT.